This TCR beta chain was documented in a study of beta chain features in type 1 diabetes (dated by TCRdb to 2017 to 2018). About the investigation overall: Patients and healthy donors did not differ in mean age, gender distribution, total cell number or subset yield. The study compared the TCRB repertoires of sorted circulating CD4+ T cell subsets in recently diagnosed type 1 diabetes patients with those in matched healthy donors. A total of about 110 million sorted cells were examined across all samples, and the number of cells per subset was strongly correlated with RNA yield. Whereas all 30 or so donors provided naive and central memory subsets, regulatory and stem cell-like memory subsets were isolated from just 8 patients and roughly 8 healthy donors.

General findings and caveats noted by the study authors: Because cDNA was sequenced instead of genomic DNA, activated cells with high expression could be over-represented, although the groups did not differ in activation or CD3 levels. In all four CD4+ subsets, TCRB CDR3 length was moderately but significantly shorter in type 1 diabetes patients. Because the HLA sub-analyses included only small numbers of individuals, any influence of HLA type on TCRB rearrangement was left unresolved. Naive, central memory and regulatory TCRB repertoires appeared to be more similar among patients than among healthy donors. Shorter templates might be favored by PCR, yet because patient and control samples were amplified and corrected together, any such skew would affect both groups equally. Patients with type 1 diabetes made fewer insertions and deleted more nucleotides at VDJ recombination sites, implying thymic rearrangement abnormalities.

The High Capacity cDNA Reverse Transcription Kit was used to reverse transcribe all of the isolated RNA, meaning that expressed TCRB transcripts were what got sequenced. Deep immunoSEQ sequencing was performed on naive, central memory and regulatory T cell samples, with an average of around 3.4 million total reads per sample. Sorted cells were lysed in RLT buffer and RNA was extracted with DNase-treated RNeasy Micro or Mini kits, depending on cell number. To prevent cross-contamination, each cell subset was processed individually, whereas patient and healthy donor samples were processed jointly. Using the immunoSEQ multiplex PCR, TCRB sequences were amplified from cDNA into 87-bp fragments spanning the CDR3 region. Amplicons were sequenced on the Illumina HiSeq platform. The original pipeline was this. PCR bias was computationally corrected using synthetic template baselines, reads within Hamming distance 2 were collapsed, and singletons that could not be merged were discarded. By aligning reads against IMGT, V, D and J genes, CDR3 length, and insertions or deletions at six rearrangement sites were assigned. Within each subset, clonotype counts were normalized to sorted cell number, and only after that were true diversity and Gini coefficients computed with the tcR R package. The overlap coefficient, calculated on TCRB nucleotide sequences, was used to quantify repertoire sharing. Here the immuneACCESS table is served through TCRdb, limited to in-frame sequences with V and J called. Missing clones are a known gap in these copies; in checked studies unresolved V genes cover under half, and the rest lacks a known reason. The V and J calls and clone size are taken from that table; D and trimming were inferred from the DNA. A total of 150,000 to 200,000 clones appear in this sample, roughly 9% of them only once. Of the sample, roughly 0.7% falls within the top ten clones.

This clone has only a few counts. No cognate antigen has been identified for it. Qualities for individual bases were not recorded, and no much larger clone is one base off. From each donor, a single peripheral blood sample of roughly 0.11 L on average was drawn into heparinised tubes. A BD FACSAria II was used to sort naive, central memory, regulatory and stem cell-like memory CD4+ T cells with a panel that included CD45RO, CCR7, CD25, CD127, CD95 and CD27. Every sorted population had a purity above 98%. PBMCs were isolated immediately by Lymphoprep density gradient centrifugation and stained directly without culture. To minimize batch effects, samples were stained and sorted in pairs, one healthy donor with one patient per experiment. The CDR1 and CDR2 encoded by the germline V gene (reference sequence) are SGHAT and FQDESV. Deletion took 5 bases off V and 4 bases off J, with a span of 17 bases between the germline ends. The CDR3 covers 15 residues, taking in both the cysteine and the phenylalanine. Only the CDR3 portion is preserved as DNA: 45 bases, with reading frame beginning at the first base.

The TCR comes from a woman in her twenties or thirties with type 1 diabetes. The chain is encoded by TRBV11-1 joined to TRBJ2-5, with a tentative D gene TRBD2 over 5 matching bases. Sequences were obtained from central memory CD4+ T cells from blood. CDR3 sequence: CASSPGIGEVETQYF. Here is the DNA: TGTGCCAGCAGCCCCGGGATAGGCGAAGTAGAGACCCAGTACTTC.